This is a list of T cell receptor beta chains from one sample in a study of T-cell memory formation after mild COVID-19. TCRdb called the 5' RACE reads again in MiXCR, with one record for every CDR3 protein. This table holds under 450,000 distinct CDR3 sequences, roughly 19% found once. The sequencing input was PBMCs or a T cell subset sorted from them (not recorded which). Source of these receptors: a man younger than 35 who had mild COVID-19 (a few samples of this study predate the infection). Cell type and time point are not known. Both conserved end residues are part of each CDR3. A D gene is named only where the DNA matches it firmly. The size entry is marked missing in some rows and otherwise reads once, few, many or a size class.

few | TRBJ2-3 | TRBV18 | NA | TGTGCCAGCTCACCACTAAGTACCAGCACAGATACGCAGTATTTT | CASSPLSTSTDTQYF
many | TRBJ1-2 | TRBV20-1 | TRBD1 | TGCAGTGCTAGAGAAAGGACAGGGGGCCTGGGTGGCTACACCTTC | CSARERTGGLGGYTF
NA | TRBJ1-5 | TRBV12-3/TRBV12-4 | NA | TGTGACAGCAGCGACAGCAATCAGCCCCAGCATTTT | CDSSDSNQPQHF
few | TRBJ1-1 | TRBV6-6 | NA | TGTGCCAGCAGGCCACAGGGTTACGGCACTGAAGCTTTCTTT | CASRPQGYGTEAFF
many | TRBJ2-2 | TRBV24-1 | NA | TGTGCCACCAGTGATAGGACCGAACCCACCGGGGAGCTGTTTTTT | CATSDRTEPTGELFF
NA | TRBJ1-2 | TRBV7-8 | NA | TGTGCCAGCAGCTTAGTGCTGGTGGGGGGCTACACCTTC | CASSLVLVGGYTF
NA | TRBJ1-5 | TRBV10-2 | NA | TGCGCCAGCAGTGGGGGTGTTGGGCAGCCCCAGCATTTT | CASSGGVGQPQHF
NA | TRBJ1-2 | TRBV12-3/TRBV12-4 | NA | TGTGCCAGCAGTGACCAGTTTTTGGCAGGAGGCTATGGCTACACCTTC | CASSDQFLAGGYGYTF
NA | TRBJ2-3 | TRBV7-2 | NA | TGTGCCAGCACCATCCCCCCGAGGGCAGGAGATACGCAGTATTTT | CASTIPPRAGDTQYF
NA | TRBJ1-1 | TRBV27 | TRBD1 | TGTGCCAGCACTTTGACAGGGTTGAACACTGAAGCTTTCTTT | CASTLTGLNTEAFF
NA | TRBJ1-2 | TRBV7-8 | NA | TGTGCCAGCAGCTTAGTCGTCAGGCCGCCGAATTCCTACACCTTC | CASSLVVRPPNSYTF
NA | TRBJ2-2 | TRBV25-1 | NA | TGTGCCAGCACCGGACAGCAGGAGCTGTTTTTT | CASTGQQELFF
NA | TRBJ1-1 | TRBV6-5 | TRBD1 | TGTGCCAGCAGTTACTCTGGGACAGGGTTTCTCATGAACACTGAAGCTTTCTTT | CASSYSGTGFLMNTEAFF
few | TRBJ2-3 | TRBV18 | TRBD1 | TGTGCCAGCTCACCGACGCCGGGACAGGGGTTTGGTACGCAGTATTTT | CASSPTPGQGFGTQYF
few | TRBJ2-5 | TRBV6-2/TRBV6-3 | NA | TGTGCCAGCAGTTACTCGTCGAAGACCCAGTACTTC | CASSYSSKTQYF
NA | TRBJ1-2 | TRBV6-5 | NA | TGTGCCAGCAGACAACGATGGGCAGGGAGCTATGGCTACACCTTC | CASRQRWAGSYGYTF
few | TRBJ1-6 | TRBV9 | NA | TGTGCCAGCAGTGGGAACAGCGGTTTCTCCTATAATTCACCCCTCCACTTT | CASSGNSGFSYNSPLHF
few | TRBJ2-3 | TRBV7-3 | NA | TGTGCCAGCAGCAAACGGTGGGGGGGCACAGATACGCAGTATTTT | CASSKRWGGTDTQYF
once | TRBJ2-1 | TRBV6-1 | NA | TGTGCCAGCAGTGAACTAGGGGCTGAGCAGTTCTTC | CASSELGAEQFF
few | TRBJ1-5 | TRBV18 | NA | TGTGCCAGCTCACCGGGGGGGGGTGCCGATCAGCCCCAGCATTTT | CASSPGGGADQPQHF
few | TRBJ2-1 | TRBV4-3 | NA | TGCGCCAGCAGCCTGTCCCGTCTACTCCACAATGAGCAGTTCTTC | CASSLSRLLHNEQFF
few | TRBJ2-7 | TRBV6-2/TRBV6-3 | NA | TGTGCCAGCGGCAGGGACTACGAGCAGTACTTC | CASGRDYEQYF